These 3 T cell receptor beta chains originate from one sample sequenced in a study of CD8+ T cells in alopecia areata. Reverse transcribed after extraction, RNA yielded cDNA as the sequencing template. The repertoire was sequenced with immunoSEQ multiplex PCR; TCRdb's copy has only in-frame clones and lacks some. Listed for the sample are around 100,000 clones, none seen a single time. Sequencing was done on a sample of lesional skin. These receptors were taken from a C3H/HeJ mouse with alopecia areata. The mice in this strain carry MHC haplotype H2-k.

This clone has just a few counts. Genes here carry mouse names. The read gets to within 4 residues of the CDR3 end, and the germline J gene fills in the rest. The chain joins TRBV13-1 to TRBJ2-1; D may be TRBD1 (6 bases). Trimming left V 2 bases short and J 0 bases short, with 15 bases between. This CDR3 region has 17 residues. Germline CDR1 and CDR2: NSHNY and SYGAGN. The CDR3 sequence is CASSDPPGHNNYAEQFF. The sequenced CDR3 bases are TGTGCCAGCAGTGACCCACCGGGACACAATAACTATGCT.

This clone was picked up a small number of times. Gene labels here are mouse ones. The read falls 4 residues short of the CDR3 end, and the missing part is taken from the germline J gene. V gene TRBV19 combines with J gene TRBJ2-5; TRBD2 is a possible D gene (6 bases). From germline, CDR1 is FNHDT and CDR2 SITEND (reference sequence). The germline V and J ends were trimmed by 5 bases and 0 bases, with 10 bases remaining between them. This CDR3 has 14 amino acids. This chain's CDR3 is CASSLGFNQDTQYF. The part of the CDR3 DNA that was read is TGTGCCAGCAGCCTGGGGTTTAACCAAGAC.

A remark on this clone: Germline and genes here are mouse. The CDR3 end lies 4 residues beyond the end of the read and is filled in from the germline J gene. V usage is TRBV13-3 and J usage is TRBJ2-5; no firm D call. Trimming cost V 4 bases and J 0 bases, with 9 bases left between them. CDR1 is NNHDY and CDR2 is SYVADS in the germline V gene. This CDR3 comprises 14 residues. The chain's CDR3 is CASSPTFNQDTQYF. CDR3 DNA (partial): TGTGCCAGCAGTCCCACTTTTAACCAAGAC. Together with reference TRBV13-3 and TRBJ2-5, the CDR3 gives the full variable domain: EAAVTQSPRSKVAVTGGKVTLSCHQTNNHDYMYWYRQDTGHGLRLIHYSYVADSTEKGDIPDGYKASRPSQENFSLILELASLSQTAVYFCASSPTFNQDTQYFGPGTRLLVL.